Below, 24 T cell receptor beta chains from the same sample are listed, as sequenced in a study of blood T cell repertoires in COVID-19. Generated by immunoSEQ multiplex PCR, the TCRdb table keeps only in-frame clones and is missing some. The sample carries about 51,000 clones, approximately 86% recorded once. Source material: peripheral blood. These receptors came from an elderly man with active COVID-19.

The rearrangement joins TRBV28 to TRBJ2-3; D possibly corresponds to TRBD1 (7 bases). This CDR3 is 16 amino acids long. Germline V gene lookup returns CDR1 MDHEN and CDR2 SYDVKM. Between the trimmed V and J ends, which lost 1 base and 2 bases, there was a span of 13 bases. Here the CDR3 reads CASSLFPGGYTDTQYF. CDR3 sequence (DNA): TGTGCCAGCAGTTTATTCCCAGGGGGGTACACAGATACGCAGTATTTT.

This chain's CDR3 is CASSPTHNSNQPQHF. CDR3 DNA: TGTGCCAGCTCGCCGACACACAATAGCAATCAGCCCCAGCATTTT. The chain is built from TRBV18 and TRBJ1-5, with no clear D. This CDR3 comprises 15 residues. Germline V lookup: CDR1 KGHSH, CDR2 LQKENI. V dropped 6 bases and J dropped 0 bases, with 12 bases sitting between them.

DNA for the CDR3: TGTGCCAGCAGCCAAGACAGGGGTTACGAGCAGTACTTC. Translation: CASSQDRGYEQYF. The rearrangement links TRBV3-1 (or the pseudogene TRBV3-2) to TRBJ2-7, with a possible D match to TRBD1 (6 bases). The length of the CDR3 is 13 residues. Trimming removed 0 bases from V and 4 bases from J, with 7 bases in between. Germline-derived CDR1 and CDR2 are LGHDT and YNNKEL (reference sequence).

This clone was observed once. The chain is built from TRBV28 and TRBJ2-7; 9 nucleotides match TRBD2. Trimming took 4 bases from V and 2 from J; bases not matched to a gene: 6. This CDR3 spans 15 amino acids. Germline V gene sequence: CDR1 MDHEN, CDR2 SYDVKM. The CDR3 coding sequence is TGTGCCAGCAGTTCCCCGGGACTAGCCACCTACGAGCAGTACTTC. The encoded protein is CASSSPGLATYEQYF.

Remarks on this clone: A junction end diverges from the germline sequence, so it may reflect a read error. The chain has TRBV6-2 or TRBV6-3 and TRBJ2-7; 9 bases line up with TRBD1. The CDR3 has 12 residues. Per the germline V gene, CDR1 is MNHEY and CDR2 is SVGEGT. CDR3 residues: CASSQPGQGFDF. Here the CDR3 DNA reads TGTGCCAGCAGTCAACCGGGACAGGGTTTTGACTTC.

The chain links TRBV19 to TRBJ1-1, with 8 bases identical to TRBD1. CDR1 LNHDA and CDR2 SQIVND come from the germline V gene (reference sequence). With V trimmed by 7 bases and J by 1 base, 5 bases remained unmatched. CDR3 length: 14 amino acids. CDR3 region: CASTRGQGNTEAFF. The CDR3 DNA reads as TGTGCCAGTACCAGAGGACAGGGGAACACTGAAGCTTTCTTT.

V and J are TRBV18 and TRBJ2-2, with a tentative D call TRBD2 (7 bases). This CDR3 is 16 amino acids long. The V and J ends lost 0 bases and 4 bases respectively, with 12 bases between them. CDR1 KGHSH and CDR2 LQKENI come from the germline V gene. Here the CDR3 DNA reads TGTGCCAGCTCACCACCGGGGGGGCGCAGCACCGGGGAGCTGTTTTTT. It encodes CASSPPGGRSTGELFF.

The chain is built from TRBV12-3 or TRBV12-4 and TRBJ2-7; maybe TRBD2 (5 bases). This CDR3 has 13 residues. V was trimmed by 0 bases and J by 6 bases, leaving 9 bases between them. The CDR3 DNA follows: TGTGCCAGCAGTTTAGCGGGAGTGGGCGAGCAGTACTTC. Translation gives CASSLAGVGEQYF.

The chain has TRBV7-2 and TRBJ1-1; the match to TRBD1 covers 8 bases. Germline-derived CDR1 and CDR2 are SGHTA and FQGNSA. With 5 bases clipped from V and 3 bases from J, the junction kept 5 bases outside the gene matches. CDR3 size: 14 residues. Written as DNA, the CDR3 is TGTGCCAGCAGCAAACAGGGGGATCACACTGAAGCTTTCTTT. Translating it yields CASSKQGDHTEAFF.

J is TRBJ2-1 and V is TRBV7-2; weak D call: TRBD2 (5 bases). This CDR3 spans 12 amino acids. With 5 bases removed from V and 8 bases from J, the gap between germline ends came to 10 bases. Germline CDR1 is SGHTA and CDR2 is FQGNSA. The CDR3 DNA reads as TGTGCCAGCAGCCCCGGACTTTATGAGCAGTTCTTC. Encoded protein: CASSPGLYEQFF.

This rearrangement joins TRBV19 to TRBJ2-3, with 10 positions matching TRBD1. Germline trimming cut 8 bases from V and 3 bases from J; bases unmatched to any gene: 5. CDR1 is LNHDA, CDR2 SQIVND, per germline (reference sequence). The CDR3 length is 14 residues. CDR3 region: CASRGTGVTDTQYF. CDR3 bases: TGTGCCAGTCGAGGGACAGGGGTAACAGATACGCAGTATTTT.

The chain joins TRBV7-2 to TRBJ2-1, with D possibly being TRBD1 (6 bases). This CDR3 comprises 15 residues. Germline V lookup: CDR1 SGHTA, CDR2 FQGNSA. The germline V and J ends were trimmed by 2 bases and 6 bases, with 14 bases remaining between them. CDR3 DNA sequence: TGTGCCAGCAGCTTACATAGTGGGGGCCCCAATGAGCAGTTCTTC. It is translated as CASSLHSGGPNEQFF.

The rearrangement links TRBV27 to TRBJ2-1, with D maybe TRBD1 (5 bases). Germline CDR1 is MNHEY and CDR2 is SMNVEV (reference sequence). V lost 8 bases to trimming and J lost 5 bases, with 13 bases between them. The CDR3 contains 13 residues. The CDR3 DNA is TGTGCCAGCTCAGGGTTACCTAACAATGAGCAGTTCTTC. It specifies CASSGLPNNEQFF.

The chain uses TRBV4-2 and TRBJ2-1, with 12 bases matching TRBD2. V shed 0 bases, J shed 6 bases, and the junction held 9 bases outside the gene matches. CDR3 length: 18 residues. CDR1 LGHNA and CDR2 YNFKEQ come from the germline V gene. The CDR3 loop reads CASSQDRGTSGFANEQFF. CDR3 nucleotides: TGTGCCAGCAGCCAAGATCGGGGGACTAGCGGGTTCGCCAATGAGCAGTTCTTC.

The chain combines TRBV30 with TRBJ2-7; 9 nucleotides agree with TRBD1. CDR1 is GTSNPN, CDR2 SVGIG, per germline (reference sequence). The CDR3 has 16 amino acids. Unmatched junction bases numbered 10, after V lost 1 base and J lost 3 bases. The CDR3 DNA is TGTGCCTGGAGTGATCCGTCGACAGGGGGAAGCTACGAGCAGTACTTC. It yields the protein CAWSDPSTGGSYEQYF.

This chain joins TRBV19 and TRBJ2-7; the match to TRBD2 covers 9 bases. The V gene end was trimmed by 3 bases and the J gene end by 3 bases; junction bases not matched to a gene: 6. CDR1 and CDR2 (germline): LNHDA, SQIVND (reference sequence). This CDR3 has 15 residues. The CDR3, as DNA: TGTGCCAGTAGTATTGCGGGAGGGCCGAACTACGAGCAGTACTTC. This sequence encodes CASSIAGGPNYEQYF.

A single count supports this clone. The CDR3 here is CASSGGRDKHSYNEQFF. In DNA, the CDR3 is TGTGCCAGCAGCGGCGGCCGGGACAAACATTCCTACAATGAGCAGTTCTTC. This chain uses TRBV7-2 with TRBJ2-1; the D gene is possibly TRBD1 (6 bases). The CDR3 spans 17 residues. The germline CDR1 and CDR2 sequences are SGHTA and FQGNSA. V was cut by 5 bases and J by 1 base, with 18 bases left in between.

The chain carries TRBV18 and TRBJ1-4, with D perhaps TRBD1 (6 bases). Germline CDR1 reads KGHSH; CDR2 reads LQKENI. V was clipped by 4 bases and J by 2 bases, with 11 bases between them. This CDR3 contains 15 residues. For the CDR3, the DNA is TGTGCCAGCTCACAAACAGGGTTGACTAATGAAAAACTGTTTTTT. It codes for CASSQTGLTNEKLFF.

The table lists this clone with a count of one. The genes are TRBV5-5 and TRBJ2-7, with unresolved D. The germline V gene has CDR1 SGHKS and CDR2 YYEKEE (reference sequence). V was cut by 0 bases and J by 3 bases, with 7 bases left in between. There are 13 residues in the CDR3. CDR3 coding DNA: TGTGCCAGCAGCTTGGTTCTTTACTACGAGCAGTACTTC. It specifies CASSLVLYYEQYF.

This chain joins TRBV2 and TRBJ2-5, with 11 bases lining up with TRBD1. V lost 3 bases and J lost 5; bases outside the gene matches: 5. The germline V gene has CDR1 SNHLY and CDR2 FYNNEI. There are 15 residues in the CDR3. The DNA for the CDR3 is TGTGCCAGCAGTGATGGGACAGGGGGTGGGGAGACCCAGTACTTC. Protein sequence: CASSDGTGGGETQYF. The full variable domain, in which reference TRBV2 and TRBJ2-5 provide the parts outside the CDR3, is EPEVTQTPSHQVTQMGQEVILRCVPISNHLYFYWYRQILGQKVEFLVSFYNNEISEKSEIFDDQFSVERPDGSNFTLKIRSTKLEDSAMYFCASSDGTGGGETQYFGPGTRLLVL.

The rearrangement uses TRBV5-1 and TRBJ2-1, with 8 bases identical to TRBD2. V shed 1 base, J shed 6 bases, and the junction held 6 bases outside the gene matches. Germline CDR1 is SGHRS and CDR2 is YFSETQ. The CDR3 has 15 amino acids. CDR3 DNA sequence: TGCGCCAGCAGCTTGCAAGGGACTAGGGGCAATGAGCAGTTCTTC. Translation: CASSLQGTRGNEQFF.

This clone was observed a single time. The V call is TRBV10-3, the J call TRBJ2-3; maybe TRBD1 (5 bases). The CDR3 runs to 18 residues. Trimming removed 4 bases at V and 0 bases at J, with 20 bases between. The germline CDR1 and CDR2 sequences are ENHRY and SYGVKD. The CDR3 sequence is CAISASGRTLSSTDTQYF. DNA of the CDR3: TGTGCCATCAGTGCCTCCGGAAGGACACTTTCTAGCACAGATACGCAGTATTTT.

The chain uses TRBV7-9 and TRBJ2-2; 7 bases match TRBD2. The germline CDR1 and CDR2 sequences are SEHNR and FQNEAQ (reference sequence). The J segment lost 6 bases and the V segment lost 4 bases, leaving 17 bases of the junction unmatched. The CDR3 covers 18 residues. CDR3 amino acids: CASSSIGTMVLVAGELFF. The CDR3 DNA follows: TGTGCCAGCAGCTCGATAGGGACTATGGTATTAGTTGCCGGGGAGCTGTTTTTT.

V usage is TRBV5-1 and J usage is TRBJ1-2, with D unresolved. The V gene lost 0 bases and the J gene lost 3 bases, with 6 bases spanning the gap. Germline CDR1 is SGHRS and CDR2 is YFSETQ. This CDR3 is built from 13 residues. DNA of the CDR3: TGCGCCAGCAGCTTGGGGCAGGACTATGGCTACACCTTC. It yields the protein CASSLGQDYGYTF.